The entry below describes one T cell receptor (beta chain). No antigen is known for it. Mixed chimerism was transient after nonmyeloablative marrow transplants from related graft donors. Unstimulated regulatory T cells (CD4+CD25+CD127-), CD4+CD25- non-regulatory cells, CD4 and CD8 cells were FACS-sorted from thawed PBMCs. The data originate from a study of Tregs in tolerant kidney transplant recipients. Whole-study findings and limits: The most relevant donor-specific Treg TCRbeta repertoire apparently came from expansion with activated donor B cells. Validation in larger populations is needed because few patients were studied.

Some clones are missing from TCRdb's copy, which holds only in-frame ones; the method was immunoSEQ multiplex PCR. Here the sample spans 55,000 to 75,000 clones, more than 75% being singletons. The sample was CD4+ T cells from blood (PBMCs), taken 6 months after the transplant. The sequence derives from a human patient who received a combined kidney and bone marrow transplant. The graft donor may have contributed some T cells.

The CDR3 region is CASSPPGLADYEQYF. CDR3 nucleotides: TGTGCCAGCTCCCCCCCGGGACTAGCTGACTACGAGCAGTACTTC. The rearrangement links TRBV18 to TRBJ2-7; 9 bases line up with TRBD2. CDR1 is KGHSH and CDR2 is LQKENI in the germline V gene. The CDR3 is 15 residues long. Trimming cost V 6 bases and J 3 bases; bases outside gene matches: 9.